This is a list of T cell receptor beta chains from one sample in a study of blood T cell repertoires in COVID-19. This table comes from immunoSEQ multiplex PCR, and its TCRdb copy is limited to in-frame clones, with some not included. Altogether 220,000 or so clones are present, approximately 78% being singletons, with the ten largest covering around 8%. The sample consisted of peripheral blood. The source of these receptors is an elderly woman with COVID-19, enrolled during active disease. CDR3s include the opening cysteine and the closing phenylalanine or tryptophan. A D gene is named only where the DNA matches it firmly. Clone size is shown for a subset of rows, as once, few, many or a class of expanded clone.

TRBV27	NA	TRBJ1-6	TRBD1	TGTGCCAGCAGACACAGGGGAAGCTCCTATAATTCACCCCTCCACTTT	CASRHRGSSYNSPLHF
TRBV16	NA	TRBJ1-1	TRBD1	TGTGCCAGCAGGAGCTCAGGGGGCACTGAAGCTTTCTTT	CASRSSGGTEAFF
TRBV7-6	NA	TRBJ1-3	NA	TGTGCCAGCAGCTTAGCGGCGGGGGCTGGAAACACCATATATTTT	CASSLAAGAGNTIYF
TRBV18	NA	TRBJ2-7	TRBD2	TGTGCCAGCTCACCAGGGAGGGGCTCCTACGAGCAGTACTTC	CASSPGRGSYEQYF
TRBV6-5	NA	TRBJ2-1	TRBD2	TGTGCCAGCACCCCGGGGGGGTACAATGAGCAGTTCTTC	CASTPGGYNEQFF
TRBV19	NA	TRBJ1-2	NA	TGTGCCAGTAGTATAGGGGCCTTGCCCTTTGGCTACACCTTC	CASSIGALPFGYTF
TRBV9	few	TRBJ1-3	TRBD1	TGTGCCAGCAGCGTGACAACAGGGGGGCCAACTGGAAACACCATATATTTT	CASSVTTGGPTGNTIYF
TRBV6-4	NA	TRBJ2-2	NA	TGTGCCAGCAGTGGCCAGGTGAACACCGGGGAGCTGTTTTTT	CASSGQVNTGELFF
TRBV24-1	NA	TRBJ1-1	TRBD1	TGTGCCACCAGTGCTTTACAGGGGCCAGACTCTTGGAACACTGAAGCTTTCTTT	CATSALQGPDSWNTEAFF
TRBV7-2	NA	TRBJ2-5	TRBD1	TGTGCCAGCAGCTTCTCGGACAGGGGGCATGAGACCCAGTACTTC	CASSFSDRGHETQYF
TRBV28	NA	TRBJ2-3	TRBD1	TGTGCCAGCAGCCAGGGACAGGGGCGCTTCACAGATACGCAGTATTTT	CASSQGQGRFTDTQYF
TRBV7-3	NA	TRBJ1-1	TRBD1	TGTGCCAGCAGCCCCCAGGGGGAGGCTGAAGCTTTCTTT	CASSPQGEAEAFF
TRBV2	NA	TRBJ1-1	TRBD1	TGTGCCAGCAGCCCTGACAGGGTTAGAACTGAAGCTTTCTTT	CASSPDRVRTEAFF
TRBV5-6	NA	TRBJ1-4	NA	TGTGCCAGCAGCGTTCGGGACTTGGGATTACCTGGGGGAAAACTGTTTTTT	CASSVRDLGLPGGKLFF
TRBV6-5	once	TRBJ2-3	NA	TGTGCCAGCACTGTCGGGGGGCCCCAAGATACGCAGTATTTT	CASTVGGPQDTQYF
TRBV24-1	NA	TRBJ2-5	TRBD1	TGTGCCACCAGTGATTTAACAGGGGGAGGAGAGACCCAGTACTTC	CATSDLTGGGETQYF
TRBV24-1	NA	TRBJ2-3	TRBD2	TGTGCCACCAGTCTGGCGGGAGGGCCCTATACGCAGTATTTT	CATSLAGGPYTQYF
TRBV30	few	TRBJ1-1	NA	TGTGCCTGGAGAGGACAGAACACTGAAGCTTTCTTT	CAWRGQNTEAFF
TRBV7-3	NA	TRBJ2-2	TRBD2	TGTGCCAGCAGACAACTAGCGGGAGGAGCCGGGGAGCTGTTTTTT	CASRQLAGGAGELFF
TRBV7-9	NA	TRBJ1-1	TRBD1	TGTGCCAGCAGCTTAAACAGGGGGCAATTTATGAACACTGAAGCTTTCTTT	CASSLNRGQFMNTEAFF
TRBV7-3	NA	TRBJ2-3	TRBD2	TGTGCCAGCAGCCAAGTAAGCGGGAGTAGCACAGATACGCAGTATTTT	CASSQVSGSSTDTQYF
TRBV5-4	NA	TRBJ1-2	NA	TGTGCCAGCAGCTTGTCGTTGACTACTAACTATGGCTACACCTTC	CASSLSLTTNYGYTF
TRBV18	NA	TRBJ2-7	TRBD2	TGTGCCAGCTCTCCAGCCGGGACTAGCTTAACGGGGGAGCAGTACTTC	CASSPAGTSLTGEQYF
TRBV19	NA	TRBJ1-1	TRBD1	TGTGCCAGTAGTGGACAGGGTTGGTGGGTAAAGAACACTGAAGCTTTCTTT	CASSGQGWWVKNTEAFF
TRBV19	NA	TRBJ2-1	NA	TGTGCCAGTAGTACAAGGAGGGGGGGAATCAATGAGCAGTTCTTC	CASSTRRGGINEQFF
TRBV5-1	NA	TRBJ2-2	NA	TGCGCCAGCAGTACCGGGACCGGGGAGCTGTTTTTT	CASSTGTGELFF
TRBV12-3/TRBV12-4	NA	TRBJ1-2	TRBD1	TGTGCCAGTACTCAGGGGGGCTTCAGCTACACCTTC	CASTQGGFSYTF
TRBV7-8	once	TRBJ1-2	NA	TGTGCCAGCAGCTTAGTACGGGGGGCGGGCTACACCTTC	CASSLVRGAGYTF
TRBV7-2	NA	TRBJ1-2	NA	TGTGCCAGCAGCACTCGGCCGGGGGGCGGTCACTATGGCTACACCTTC	CASSTRPGGGHYGYTF
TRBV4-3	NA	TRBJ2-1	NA	TGCGCCAGCAGCCAGGACTCGGGCCCCTACAATGAGCAGTTCTTC	CASSQDSGPYNEQFF
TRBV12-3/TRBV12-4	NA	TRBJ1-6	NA	TGTGCCAGCAGTAACAGGGAAAATTCACCCCTCCACTTT	CASSNRENSPLHF
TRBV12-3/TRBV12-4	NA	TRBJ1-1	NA	TGTGCCAGCAGTCGGACACCAAACACTGAAGCTTTCTTT	CASSRTPNTEAFF
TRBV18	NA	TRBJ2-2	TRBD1	TGTGCCAGCTCAGCTAACCGGGACAGGAAGACCGGGGAGCTGTTTTTT	CASSANRDRKTGELFF
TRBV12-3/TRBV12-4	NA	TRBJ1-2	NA	TGTGCCAGCAGTCAGGGGCCCTATGGCTACACCTTC	CASSQGPYGYTF
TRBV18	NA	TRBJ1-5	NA	TGTGCCAGCTCACTTACCGGGACAAGTAGCAATCAGCCCCAGCATTTT	CASSLTGTSSNQPQHF
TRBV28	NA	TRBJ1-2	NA	TGTGCCAGCGGGGCCGAAGTGGGCTACACCTTC	CASGAEVGYTF
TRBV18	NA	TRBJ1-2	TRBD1	TGTGCCAGCTCACCACTGAGTGATTCAGGGGGCTATGGCTACACCTTC	CASSPLSDSGGYGYTF